These 27 T cell receptor beta chains were sequenced from one sample in a study of cytomegalovirus exposure and HLA in healthy donors. The PCR used 60 Vbeta and 13 Jbeta primers. TCRdb's copy holds only in-frame clones and misses some; the assay was immunoSEQ multiplex PCR. Of about 160,000 clones listed, over 70% are singletons. The source material was PBMCs. The receptor source for this set is a woman in her twenties or thirties in good health and CMV-seronegative.

This chain connects TRBV27 to TRBJ1-1; a weak D match, TRBD1 (6 bases). The ends were cut back, 10 bases at V and 1 base at J, with 10 bases in the middle. Germline V CDR1 and CDR2: MNHEY, SMNVEV (reference sequence). The CDR3 is 12 amino acids. DNA of the CDR3: TGTGCCACGGGACACAAGAACACTGAAGCTTTCTTT. Translating gives CATGHKNTEAFF.

This clone was seen just once. The rearrangement links TRBV7-2 to TRBJ2-5; maybe TRBD1 (6 bases). Germline V gene data show CDR1 as SGHTA and CDR2 as FQGNSA. V dropped 5 bases and J dropped 4 bases, with 20 bases sitting between them. The CDR3 extends over 16 amino acids. Written as DNA, the CDR3 is TGTGCCAGCAGCCTCAACCGGGCAGGGGACGGAGAGACCCAGTACTTC. Translating gives CASSLNRAGDGETQYF.

The chain recombines TRBV7-9 with TRBJ1-1; 9 positions agree with TRBD1. The junction had 7 bases not matched to a gene; V was cut back by 6 bases and J by 5 bases. The CDR3 has 14 residues. CDR1 is SEHNR, CDR2 FQNEAQ, per germline (reference sequence). CDR3 in DNA: TGTGCCAGCAGATTACAGGGGGCTTCGACTGAAGCTTTCTTT. Translated: CASRLQGASTEAFF.

The chain combines TRBV2 with TRBJ1-4, with 8 bases lining up with TRBD1. V trimming: 4 bases; J trimming: 8 bases; junction bases outside the gene matches: 6. The CDR3 covers 14 residues. Germline assignment: CDR1 SNHLY and CDR2 FYNNEI. The CDR3 loop reads CASSGQGRFEKLFF. The CDR3 nucleotides read TGTGCCAGCAGTGGACAGGGGCGATTCGAAAAACTGTTTTTT.

The V and J genes are TRBV12-5 and TRBJ2-1, with D uncertain. CDR3 length: 11 amino acids. V gave up 5 bases and J gave up 5 bases, with 4 bases separating them. Looked up from germline, CDR1 is LGHNT and CDR2 is FRNRAP. This CDR3 reads CASGVNNEQFF. CDR3 DNA sequence: TGTGCTAGTGGTGTCAACAATGAGCAGTTCTTC.

This chain connects TRBV23-1 to TRBJ2-7; unclear D gene. TRBV23-1 is annotated as an ORF whose role is uncertain. Trimming shortened V by 7 bases and J by 3 bases, and 13 bases separated the two germline ends. The CDR3 spans 13 residues. CDR3 protein: CASTAVVYYEQYF. CDR3 bases: TGCGCCAGCACTGCAGTGGTATACTACGAGCAGTACTTC.

In nucleotides, the CDR3 is TGTGCCACCAGCAGGGGAGGGGACTGGGAAAAACTGTTTTTT. It codes for CATSRGGDWEKLFF. The chain is built from TRBV15 and TRBJ1-4; perhaps TRBD1 as D (5 bases). With 3 bases removed from V and 8 bases from J, the gap between germline ends came to 13 bases. Germline CDR1 LNHNV, CDR2 YYDKDF (reference sequence). This CDR3 region has 14 residues.

Comments on this clone: The sample holds other DNA sequences that translate to the same CDR3. The chain joins TRBV10-3 to TRBJ1-2; the D is unclear. Per the germline V gene, CDR1 is ENHRY and CDR2 is SYGVKD. The CDR3 sequence is 11 residues long. V shed 6 bases and J shed 5 bases, with 7 bases lying between them. The CDR3 loop is CAISADYGYTF. In nucleotides, the CDR3 is TGTGCCATCAGCGCGGATTATGGCTACACCTTC.

This chain uses TRBV7-8 with TRBJ2-2; D is perhaps TRBD2 (5 bases). The CDR3 is 14 amino acids. The germline V gene encodes CDR1 SGHVS and CDR2 FQNEAQ. V was pared by 8 bases and J by 6 bases, with 16 bases between. The CDR3 region has the DNA TGTGCCAGCGGGGATGGACTTTTATCCGGGGAGCTGTTTTTT. It specifies CASGDGLLSGELFF.

Concerning this clone itself: The junction differs from germline at one of its ends, possibly a read error. The chain is built from TRBV7-9 and TRBJ1-2, with D tentatively TRBD1 (5 bases). This CDR3 contains 15 residues. Germline loops: CDR1 SEHNR, CDR2 FQNEAQ (reference sequence). The CDR3 reads CSSSSMTIPQGNDTF. The CDR3 DNA sequence: TGTTCCAGCAGCTCAATGACGATTCCCCAGGGTAACGACACCTTC. The variable domain in full, with the rest retrieved from reference TRBV7-9 and TRBJ1-2, is DTGVSQNPRHKITKRGQNVTFRCDPISEHNRLYWYRQTLGQGPEFLTYFQNEAQLEKSRLLSDRFSAERPKGSFSTLEIQRTEQGDSAMYLCSSSSMTIPQGNDTFGSGTRLTVV.

The chain employs TRBV2 and TRBJ1-5, with D unclear. The V and J ends lost 3 bases and 4 bases respectively, with 13 bases between them. The CDR3 extends over 15 amino acids. Germline lookup yields CDR1 SNHLY and CDR2 FYNNEI. CDR3 coding DNA: TGTGCCAGCAGTGACCACAGCCCATTAAATCAGCCCCAGCATTTT. Translation: CASSDHSPLNQPQHF.

V usage is TRBV19 and J usage is TRBJ2-7, with a possible D match to TRBD2 (5 bases). This CDR3 spans 15 amino acids. Germline CDR1 and CDR2: LNHDA and SQIVND (reference sequence). Trimming left V 7 bases short and J 3 bases short, with 19 bases between. The CDR3 protein is CASTDGRASYYEQYF. The CDR3 nucleotides read TGTGCCAGTACCGATGGTCGGGCTAGCTACTACGAGCAGTACTTC.

This chain links TRBV11-2 with TRBJ2-1; D remains unclear. Germline values: CDR1 SGHAT, CDR2 FQNNGV. The CDR3 is 15 amino acids. V lost 1 base and J lost 2, with 9 bases in between. The CDR3 DNA reads as TGTGCCAGCAGCTTAGGGGTGGGCGCCTACAATGAGCAGTTCTTC. Amino acid sequence: CASSLGVGAYNEQFF.

The rearrangement links TRBV19 to TRBJ1-1; possibly TRBD1 for D (5 bases). The CDR3 has 15 amino acids. CDR1 is LNHDA, CDR2 SQIVND, per germline (reference sequence). V dropped 1 base and J dropped 5 bases, with 14 bases sitting between them. The CDR3 nucleotides are TGTGCCAGTAGTATAGCGGAGGGGTTAAGAACTGAAGCTTTCTTT. Protein: CASSIAEGLRTEAFF.

The chain is built from TRBV13 and TRBJ2-2; no definite D call. The germline CDR1 and CDR2 sequences are PRHDT and FYEKMQ (reference sequence). The V end lost 4 bases, the J end lost 0 bases, and 12 bases lay between the germline ends. The CDR3 is 16 amino acids. CDR3 coding DNA: TGTGCCAGCAGCTCCCCCCAGGAACCGAACACCGGGGAGCTGTTTTTT. Its protein product is CASSSPQEPNTGELFF.

The chain joins TRBV7-6 to TRBJ2-5, with 7 bases lining up with TRBD1. The J segment lost 3 bases and the V segment lost 5 bases, leaving 3 bases of the junction unmatched. CDR3 length: 13 residues. Germline V gene sequence: CDR1 SGHVS, CDR2 FNYEAQ. This CDR3 reads CASSRDREETQYF. Here the CDR3 DNA reads TGTGCCAGCAGCCGCGACAGGGAAGAGACCCAGTACTTC.

The V call is TRBV7-9, the J call TRBJ2-1; perhaps TRBD1 as D (5 bases). The V end lost 5 bases, the J end lost 7 bases, and 12 bases lay between the germline ends. The germline gives CDR1 SEHNR, CDR2 FQNEAQ (reference sequence). The CDR3 totals 13 residues. The CDR3 DNA reads TGTGCCAGCAGCCCCAGACAGAGGAATGAGCAGTTCTTC. This gives the protein CASSPRQRNEQFF.

CDR3 in DNA: TGTGCCAGCAGCCAAGGCCTGGAGAGCCCCCAGCATTTT. Amino acids: CASSQGLESPQHF. The V call is TRBV4-2, the J call TRBJ1-5; D unresolved. CDR1 is LGHNA, CDR2 YNFKEQ, per germline. The V end was cut by 1 base, the J end by 10 bases, with 11 bases between. The CDR3 runs to 13 residues.

The chain uses TRBV11-2 and TRBJ1-1; perhaps TRBD1 as D (6 bases). The V and J ends lost 1 base and 1 base respectively, with 7 bases between them. Germline V lookup: CDR1 SGHAT, CDR2 FQNNGV. The CDR3 is made up of 14 amino acids. CDR3 sequence: CASSLVGGNTEAFF. DNA for the CDR3: TGTGCCAGCAGCTTAGTAGGGGGGAACACTGAAGCTTTCTTT.

The V and J genes are TRBV15 and TRBJ2-5; 11 bases align to TRBD2. The length of the CDR3 is 19 residues. V lost 0 bases to trimming and J lost 1 base; unmatched junction nucleotides: 10. Germline V lookup: CDR1 LNHNV, CDR2 YYDKDF (reference sequence). The CDR3 region is CATSRDGSGGASFQETQYF. CDR3 DNA sequence: TGTGCCACCAGCAGAGACGGTAGCGGGGGGGCTAGTTTCCAAGAGACCCAGTACTTC.

The chain combines TRBV28 with TRBJ2-1, with D uncertain. Trimming took off 9 bases at V and 5 bases at J, with 8 bases between the two ends. This CDR3 contains 11 residues. The germline V gene has CDR1 MDHEN and CDR2 SYDVKM. The CDR3 nucleotides are TGTGCCAGTACTATCAACAATGAGCAGTTCTTC. It encodes CASTINNEQFF.

The rearrangement joins TRBV7-9 to TRBJ2-5; 9 nucleotides match TRBD2. V gave up 8 bases and J gave up 4 bases; unmatched junction bases: 5. This CDR3 contains 13 residues. In germline, CDR1 is SEHNR, CDR2 FQNEAQ (reference sequence). The CDR3 spells CASCGGAVETQYF. The CDR3 region has the DNA TGTGCCAGCTGCGGGGGGGCGGTAGAGACCCAGTACTTC.

The chain links TRBV30 to TRBJ1-2; 9 bases line up with TRBD1. The CDR3 is 12 residues long. The V and J ends lost 3 bases and 8 bases, in that order; junction bases with no gene match: 4. Per the germline V gene, CDR1 is GTSNPN and CDR2 is SVGIG (reference sequence). CDR3 amino acids: CAWRTGGGGYTF. The CDR3 coding sequence is TGTGCCTGGAGGACAGGGGGTGGAGGCTACACCTTC.

V gene TRBV6-1 combines with J gene TRBJ2-6, with TRBD1 as a possible D gene (5 bases). Germline V gene data show CDR1 as MNHNS and CDR2 as SASEGT. The V gene lost 5 bases and the J gene lost 2 bases, with 10 bases spanning the gap. The CDR3 contains 15 residues. The CDR3 reads CASSLDRPGANVLTF. The CDR3, as DNA: TGTGCCAGCAGTTTAGACAGACCTGGGGCCAACGTCCTGACTTTC.

The chain recombines TRBV29-1 with TRBJ2-3; 10 bases line up with TRBD2. V was clipped by 2 bases and J by 5 bases; unmatched bases: 1. The CDR3 sequence is 13 residues long. Germline values: CDR1 SQVTM, CDR2 ANQGSEA. The CDR3 spells CSVESGGEDTQYF. Here the CDR3 DNA reads TGCAGCGTTGAAAGCGGGGGGGAAGATACGCAGTATTTT.

This clone was seen a few times. The chain couples TRBV7-9 to TRBJ1-2; possibly TRBD1 for D (5 bases). Trimming removed 7 bases at V and 7 bases at J, with 10 bases between. This CDR3 is built from 11 residues. The germline V gene encodes CDR1 SEHNR and CDR2 FQNEAQ (reference sequence). For the CDR3, the DNA is TGTGCCAGCACCCCCGGGGGTGGCTACACCTTC. This codes for CASTPGGGYTF. Combining the CDR3 with reference TRBV7-9 and TRBJ1-2 gives the whole variable domain DTGVSQNPRHKITKRGQNVTFRCDPISEHNRLYWYRQTLGQGPEFLTYFQNEAQLEKSRLLSDRFSAERPKGSFSTLEIQRTEQGDSAMYLCASTPGGGYTFGSGTRLTVV.

The rearrangement links TRBV15 to TRBJ1-2, with TRBD1 as a possible D gene (5 bases). V lost 0 bases to trimming and J lost 7 bases, with 12 bases between them. Germline V gives CDR1 LNHNV, CDR2 YYDKDF (reference sequence). The CDR3 has 14 amino acids. The CDR3 protein is CATSRDQGGSGYTF. CDR3 coding DNA: TGTGCCACCAGCAGAGATCAGGGAGGGAGTGGCTACACCTTC.